This TCR beta chain is from a study of blood T cells in healthy people across ages. Points from the study as a whole: Age advanced and TCR beta diversity per million T cells fell, roughly linearly. Researchers deemed the diversity estimates from one million T cells underestimates.

Primers used in a second PCR of roughly 7 to 12 cycles were a sample-barcoded 5' primer and a J-beta primer mix. TCRdb independently ran MiXCR on the 5' RACE reads; one entry per CDR3 protein. The sample holds some 900,000 distinct CDR3 sequences, around 49% seen once. For this clonotype: The target antigen is unknown.

Aged roughly 6 to 100, donors were systemically healthy Caucasians from Russia. Donors each provided about 9.5 milliliters of peripheral blood. The receptor was derived from a man aged 30 to 45 in good health. Sequences were obtained from blood.

This CDR3 is CASSQGDQGSYNEQYF. For the CDR3, the DNA is TGTGCCAGCAGCCAAGGGGACCAGGGCTCCTACAATGAGCAGTACTTC. The chain links TRBV4-2 to TRBJ2-1; D tentatively reads TRBD1 or TRBD2 (5 bases each). TRBJ2-7 explains the end of the DNA better; the J call may be wrong. The CDR3 extends over 16 amino acids. CDR1 is LGHNA, CDR2 YNFKEQ, per germline.